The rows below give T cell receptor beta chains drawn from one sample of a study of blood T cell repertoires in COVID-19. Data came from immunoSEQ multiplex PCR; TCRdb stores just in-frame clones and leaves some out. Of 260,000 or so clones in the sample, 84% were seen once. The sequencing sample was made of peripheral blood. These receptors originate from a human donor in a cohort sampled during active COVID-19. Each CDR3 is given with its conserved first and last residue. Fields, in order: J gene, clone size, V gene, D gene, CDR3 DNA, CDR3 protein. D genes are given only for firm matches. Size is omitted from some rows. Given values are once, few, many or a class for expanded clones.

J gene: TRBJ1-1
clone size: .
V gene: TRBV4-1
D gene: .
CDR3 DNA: TGCGCCAGCAGGATGCATTCCAGGGGTGCGAACACTGAAGCTTTCTTT
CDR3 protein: CASRMHSRGANTEAFF

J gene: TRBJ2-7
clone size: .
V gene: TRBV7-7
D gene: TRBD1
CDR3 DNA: TGTGCTAGCAGCTTAACCATGACAGGGTGGGAGCAGTACTTC
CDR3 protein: CASSLTMTGWEQYF

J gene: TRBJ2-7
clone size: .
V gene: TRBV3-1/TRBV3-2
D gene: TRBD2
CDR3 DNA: TGTGCCAGCAGGGGGGACTACTACGAGCAGTACTTC
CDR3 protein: CASRGDYYEQYF

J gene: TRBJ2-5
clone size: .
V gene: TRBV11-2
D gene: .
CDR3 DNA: TGTGCCAGCAGCCGCGATACCATCCAAGAGACCCAGTACTTC
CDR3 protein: CASSRDTIQETQYF

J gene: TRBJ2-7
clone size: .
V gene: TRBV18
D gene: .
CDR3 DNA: TGTGCCAGCTCACCAAGCATCTCCTACGAGCAGTACTTC
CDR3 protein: CASSPSISYEQYF

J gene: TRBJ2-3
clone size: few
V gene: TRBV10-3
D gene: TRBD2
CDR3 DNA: TGTGCCATCAGTCACGGGACTAGCGGGAGGCCCGGCACAGATACGCAGTATTTT
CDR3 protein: CAISHGTSGRPGTDTQYF

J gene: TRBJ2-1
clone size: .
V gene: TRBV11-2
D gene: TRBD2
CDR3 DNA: TGTGCCAGCAGCTTAGGTCGAGCGGGAGGCAATGAGCAGTTCTTC
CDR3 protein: CASSLGRAGGNEQFF

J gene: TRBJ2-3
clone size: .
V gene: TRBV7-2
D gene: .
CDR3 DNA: TGTGCCAGCAGCGCCTTCCTATTTTTAGGCACAGATACGCAGTATTTT
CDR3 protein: CASSAFLFLGTDTQYF

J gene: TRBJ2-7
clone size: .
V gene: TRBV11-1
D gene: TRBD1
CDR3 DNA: TGTGCCAGCAGCTTCTCAGGGACAGGGTATGGCGAGCAGTACTTC
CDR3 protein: CASSFSGTGYGEQYF

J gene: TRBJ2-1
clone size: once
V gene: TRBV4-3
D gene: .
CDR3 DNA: TGCGCCAGCAGCCAAGACGGATGGGGAGCTGAGCAGTTCTTC
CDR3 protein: CASSQDGWGAEQFF

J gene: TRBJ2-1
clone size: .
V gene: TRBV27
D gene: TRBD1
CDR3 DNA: TGTGCCAGCAGACAGGGGGCCGGATACAATGAGCAGTTCTTC
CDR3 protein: CASRQGAGYNEQFF

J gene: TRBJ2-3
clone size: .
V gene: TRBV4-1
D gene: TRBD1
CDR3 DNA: TGCGCCAGCAGCCAAGGCACAGGGGTGTCGGATACGCAGTATTTT
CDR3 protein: CASSQGTGVSDTQYF

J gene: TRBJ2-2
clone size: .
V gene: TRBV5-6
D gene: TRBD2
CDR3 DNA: TGTGCCAGCAGCTTCCTAGCGGGAGGACTAGCGAACACCGGGGAGCTGTTTTTT
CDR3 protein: CASSFLAGGLANTGELFF

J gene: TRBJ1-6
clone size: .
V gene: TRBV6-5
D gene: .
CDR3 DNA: TGTGCCAGCAGTTTAGGGAGGGTGAATTCACCCCTCCACTTT
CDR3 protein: CASSLGRVNSPLHF

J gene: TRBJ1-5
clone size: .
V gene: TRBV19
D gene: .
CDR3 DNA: TGTGCCAGTAGTATTTACCAGGGTGATCAGCCCCAGCATTTT
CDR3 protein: CASSIYQGDQPQHF

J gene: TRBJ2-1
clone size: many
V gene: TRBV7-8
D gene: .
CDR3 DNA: TGTGCCAGCAGCTCCTTAGAAAGGACTGTGCTTAATGAGCAGTTCTTC
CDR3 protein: CASSSLERTVLNEQFF

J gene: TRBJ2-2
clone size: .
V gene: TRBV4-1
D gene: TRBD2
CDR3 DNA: TGCGCCAGCAGCCAAGACCCGGAGCTAGCGGGAGGGTTCTTAGTCGGGGAGCTGTTTTTT
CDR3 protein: CASSQDPELAGGFLVGELFF

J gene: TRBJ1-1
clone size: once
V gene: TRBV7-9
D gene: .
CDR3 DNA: TGTGCCAGCAGCTTAGTACGCCAGGGTGAAGCTTTCTTT
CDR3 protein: CASSLVRQGEAFF

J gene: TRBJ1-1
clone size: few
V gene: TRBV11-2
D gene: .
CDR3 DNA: TGTGCCAGCAGCCCCCAGGGGAACACTGAAGCTTTCTTT
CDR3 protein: CASSPQGNTEAFF

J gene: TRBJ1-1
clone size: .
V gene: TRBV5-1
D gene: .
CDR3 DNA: TGCGCCAGCGGACCAGGACACCCGAACACTGAAGCTTTCTTT
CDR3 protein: CASGPGHPNTEAFF

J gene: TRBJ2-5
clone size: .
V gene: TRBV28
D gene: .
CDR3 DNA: TGTGCCAGCAGTTTAGGGCAGATCCAAGAGACCCAGTACTTC
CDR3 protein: CASSLGQIQETQYF

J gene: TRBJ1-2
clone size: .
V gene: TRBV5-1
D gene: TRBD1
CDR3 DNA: TGCGCCAGCAGCTTGGCCGGGACAGAAGGAGGCTACACCTTC
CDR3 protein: CASSLAGTEGGYTF

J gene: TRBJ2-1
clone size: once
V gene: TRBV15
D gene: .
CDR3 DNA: TGTGCCACCAGTCGGCTAGGAGACGGGTACAATGAGCAGTTCTTC
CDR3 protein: CATSRLGDGYNEQFF

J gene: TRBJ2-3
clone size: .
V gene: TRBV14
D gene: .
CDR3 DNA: TGTGCCAGCAGCCTACTAGAGAAAAGCACAGATACGCAGTATTTT
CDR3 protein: CASSLLEKSTDTQYF

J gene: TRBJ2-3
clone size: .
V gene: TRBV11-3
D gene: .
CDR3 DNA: TGTGCCAGCAGCCCTACAGGAGTTACCACAGATACGCAGTATTTT
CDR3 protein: CASSPTGVTTDTQYF

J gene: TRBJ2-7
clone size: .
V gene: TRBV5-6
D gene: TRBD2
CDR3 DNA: TGTGCCAGCAGCCTCGGGACTAGCGGGAGGTGGTTCTACGAGCAGTACTTC
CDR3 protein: CASSLGTSGRWFYEQYF

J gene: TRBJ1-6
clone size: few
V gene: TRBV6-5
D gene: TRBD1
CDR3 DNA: TGTGCCAGCTCAAAAGGACAGGGAAATTCACCCCTCCACTTT
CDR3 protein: CASSKGQGNSPLHF

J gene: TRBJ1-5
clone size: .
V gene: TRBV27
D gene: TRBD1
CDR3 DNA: TGTGCCAGCAGGCCGACCGGGACAGGGGAGCGCAATCAGCCCCAGCATTTT
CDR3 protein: CASRPTGTGERNQPQHF

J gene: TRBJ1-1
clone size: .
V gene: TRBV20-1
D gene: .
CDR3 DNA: TGCAGTGCTAGTCTCCTAGGGAACACTGAAGCTTTCTTT
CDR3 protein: CSASLLGNTEAFF

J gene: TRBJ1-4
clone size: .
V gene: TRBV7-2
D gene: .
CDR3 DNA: TGTGCCAGCAGCACTTACAGGGTTGCTAATGAAAAACTGTTTTTT
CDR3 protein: CASSTYRVANEKLFF

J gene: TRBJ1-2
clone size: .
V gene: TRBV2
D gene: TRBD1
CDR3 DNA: TGTGCCAGCAGCGAACGGACAGGGGTTGGAGGCTACACCTTC
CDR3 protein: CASSERTGVGGYTF